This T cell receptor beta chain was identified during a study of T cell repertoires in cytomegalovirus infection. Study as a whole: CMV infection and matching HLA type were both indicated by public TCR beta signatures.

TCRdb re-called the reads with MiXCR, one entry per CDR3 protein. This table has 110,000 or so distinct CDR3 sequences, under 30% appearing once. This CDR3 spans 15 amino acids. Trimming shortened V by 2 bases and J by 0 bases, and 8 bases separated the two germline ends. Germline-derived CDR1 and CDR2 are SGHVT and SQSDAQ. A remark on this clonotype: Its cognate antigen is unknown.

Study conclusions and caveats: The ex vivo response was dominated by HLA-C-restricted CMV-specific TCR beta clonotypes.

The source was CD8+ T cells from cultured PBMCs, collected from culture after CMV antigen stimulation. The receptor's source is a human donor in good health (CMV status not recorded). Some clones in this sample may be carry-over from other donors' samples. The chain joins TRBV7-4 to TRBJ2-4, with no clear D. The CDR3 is CASSLQELAKNIQYF. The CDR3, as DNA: TGTGCCAGCAGCTTACAAGAGTTAGCCAAAAACATTCAGTACTTC.